This T cell receptor (beta chain) was recovered during a study of OX40 agonist ivuxolimab in advanced cancers. Context from the whole study: Ivuxolimab, which targeted the costimulatory receptor OX40 (CD134), was an agonistic, fully human IgG2 monoclonal antibody. Patients were allowed to have had prior anti-PD-1, anti-PD-L1 or anti-CTLA-4 therapy, and 40% of the dose-escalation patients had previously received checkpoint inhibitors. Among the roughly 52 dose-escalation patients, approximately 20 had hepatocellular carcinoma, about 15 melanoma, 9 renal cell carcinoma and 9 head and neck cancer. Intravenous ivuxolimab was administered to patients every 2 weeks at six dose levels: 0.01, 0.1, 0.3, 1.5, 3 and 10 mg/kg. Partial responses occurred in three dose-escalation patients: two with cutaneous melanoma and one with hepatocellular carcinoma. In the dose-escalation cohort, around four fifths of patients were male, and the mean age was about 55 years, with a range of about 23 to 90. The purpose of peripheral TCRbeta sequencing was to test whether ivuxolimab changed TCR sequence diversity and led to clonal T-cell expansion. The monotherapy dose-escalation portion (N of about 50 patients) of the phase I ivuxolimab trial is reported in the paper.

Patients with a history of autoimmune disease or receiving systemic immunosuppression were excluded from the trial. Peripheral blood for TCR sequencing was collected from all dose cohorts at baseline, on cycle 4 day 1, and on cycle 7 day 1. Samples were obtained from an open-label, multicenter, first-in-human phase I dose-escalation trial of ivuxolimab. The trial enrolled adults with locally advanced or metastatic head and neck squamous cell, hepatocellular, melanoma or renal cell carcinoma. Before TCR sequencing, CD4+ and CD8+ T cells were separately sorted from peripheral blood. Comments on this clone: This clone's antigen is unknown. The record has no base qualities; no much larger clone is one base away.

To sequence the TCRbeta CDR3 region, genomic DNA was isolated from the sorted cells. The immunoSEQ Assay was used for sequencing of TCRbeta CDR3 regions. Sourced from immuneACCESS, this table was stored by TCRdb with only in-frame sequences that have V and J called. A share of the clones is absent; for the studies checked, an unresolved V gene accounts for under half, and the remainder has no known explanation. The sample has roughly 64,000 clones on record, roughly four fifths of them singletons. Of the sample, over 7.5% falls within the top ten clones. The CDR1 and CDR2 encoded by the germline V gene (reference sequence) are MNHEY and SMNVEV. V loses 5 bases, J loses 10 bases, and the germline ends lie 16 bases apart. The CDR3 spans 13 residues, from the cysteine through the phenylalanine. The entry retains the CDR3 DNA only, 39 bases that are in frame from base 1. General study outcomes and caveats: Partial responders in the 0.1-3.0 mg/kg groups had among the lowest normalized peripheral clonal expansion, especially among CD8+ T cells. After ivuxolimab, CD8+ T cells had more expanded clones than CD4+ T cells on average. At doses from 0.1 to 3.0 mg/kg, clonal expansion was seen in both CD4+ and CD8+ blood T cells between baseline and week 6. Low levels of normalized T-cell clonal expansion were also seen in some patients who did not respond. Which antigens the clonally expanded peripheral T cells were specific for was not determined.

The sample here was CD4+ or CD8+ T cells sorted from blood, taken in a trial of the OX40 agonist ivuxolimab. Rearrangement joined TRBV27 to TRBJ2-3, and perhaps TRBD2 as D gene, on 5 matching bases. This TCR was recovered from an adult with an advanced solid tumor such as melanoma, head and neck, liver or kidney cancer. The sequenced DNA is TGTGCCAGCAGTGTCCTAGGGAGTAGGGCGCAGTATTTT. Its amino acids are CASSVLGSRAQYF.